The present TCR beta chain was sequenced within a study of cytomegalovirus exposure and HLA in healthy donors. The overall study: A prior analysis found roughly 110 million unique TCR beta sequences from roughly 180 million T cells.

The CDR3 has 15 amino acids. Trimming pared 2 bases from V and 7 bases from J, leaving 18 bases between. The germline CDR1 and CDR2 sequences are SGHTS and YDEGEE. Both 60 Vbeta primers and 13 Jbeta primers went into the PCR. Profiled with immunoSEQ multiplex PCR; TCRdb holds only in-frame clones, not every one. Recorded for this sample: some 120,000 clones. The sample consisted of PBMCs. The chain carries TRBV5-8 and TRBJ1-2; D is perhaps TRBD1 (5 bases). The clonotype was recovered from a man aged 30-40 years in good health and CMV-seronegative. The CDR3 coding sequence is TGTGCCAGCAGCTTTTGGGGCGGACGCGGTGGTGGCTACACCTTC. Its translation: CASSFWGGRGGGYTF.